This T cell receptor (beta chain) is drawn from a study of CD8+CD57+ T cells in acquired aplastic anemia. About the study: Average DNA yield from sorted CD4+ and CD8+ cells was around 3.2 ug. Whole-study results and caveats: Patients and controls shared twenty-nine CD8+ CDR3 sequences, highly expressed in patients.

Patients selected for sequencing had displayed CD8+CD57+ cell expansion by flow cytometry. The study sampled blood from patients who had received no therapy. This clonotype appeared a few times. Its antigen is currently unknown. Looked up from germline, CDR1 is DFQATT and CDR2 is SNEGSKA (reference sequence). V lost 0 bases to trimming and J lost 2 bases; unmatched junction nucleotides: 5. The CDR3 is 16 amino acids. Profiles of TCR beta VDJ and CDR3 were generated from a genomic DNA template. From the reads, TCRdb called clonotypes with MiXCR, one entry per CDR3 protein. The sample has roughly 290,000 distinct CDR3 sequences, roughly 53% seen once; the top ten hold 1.3%.

This rearrangement joins TRBV20-1 to TRBJ2-2; 8 bases align to TRBD2. The receptor comes from a human donor with aplastic anemia. The specimen sequenced was sorted CD4+, CD8+, or CD8+CD57+ T cells (not recorded which) from PBMCs. The CDR3 spells CSARDLGLGNTGELFF. The CDR3 bases are TGCAGTGCTAGAGATCTGGGACTAGGCAACACCGGGGAGCTGTTTTTT.